The 14 T cell receptor beta chains presented below share a single source sample, sequenced in a study of identical twins. In TCRdb, the 5' RACE reads were re-called with MiXCR into one record per CDR3 protein. This table holds 450,000 or so distinct CDR3 sequences, approximately 15% found once. This sample was shared with a second study, whose subject was yellow fever vaccine responses in identical twins.

The sequencing sample was made of CD4+ T cells sorted from blood. The receptors were sampled from a woman aged 18-35 years in good health.

This chain links TRBV14 with TRBJ2-7; D unresolved. The germline V gene encodes CDR1 SGHDN and CDR2 FVKESK. The CDR3 spans 15 residues. The V gene lost 1 base and the J gene lost 3 bases, with 13 bases spanning the gap. CDR3 loop: CASSQGGGANYEQYF. For the CDR3, the DNA is TGTGCCAGCAGCCAAGGAGGCGGTGCAAACTACGAGCAGTACTTC.

V is TRBV5-6 and J is TRBJ2-1; a weak D match, TRBD2 (6 bases). V lost 2 bases and J lost 3, with 12 bases in between. The CDR3 runs to 15 residues. Per the germline V gene, CDR1 is SGHDT and CDR2 is YYEEEE. In DNA, the CDR3 is TGTGCCAGCAGCTTTGGACTGGGGGGCTACAATGAGCAGTTCTTC. As protein: CASSFGLGGYNEQFF.

This chain links TRBV7-3 with TRBJ2-6; possible D gene TRBD1, 7 bases. Trimming took 5 bases from V and 4 from J, leaving 18 bases between them. Germline loops: CDR1 SGHTA, CDR2 FQGTGA. The CDR3 covers 17 residues. CDR3 sequence: CASSPIGGGAGANVLTF. CDR3 sequence (DNA): TGTGCCAGCAGCCCCATCGGAGGGGGCGCAGGGGCCAACGTCCTGACTTTC. The full variable domain, completed using reference TRBV7-3 and TRBJ2-6, is GAGVSQTPSNKVTEKGKYVELRCDPISGHTALYWYRQSLGQGPEFLIYFQGTGAADDSGLPNDRFFAVRPEGSVSTLKIQRTERGDSAVYLCASSPIGGGAGANVLTFGAGSRLTVL.

This rearrangement joins TRBV11-1 to TRBJ2-7, with TRBD2 as a possible D gene (5 bases). Germline-derived CDR1 and CDR2 are SGHAT and FQDESV (reference sequence). V was shortened by 5 bases and J by 5 bases, with 10 bases between the two germline ends. This CDR3 region has 12 residues. CDR3 sequence: CASSQGRDEQYF. The CDR3 DNA is TGTGCCAGCAGCCAAGGGAGAGACGAGCAGTACTTC.

J is TRBJ2-7 and V is TRBV20-1, with TRBD1 matching over 7 bases. V gave up 2 bases and J gave up 1 base; unmatched junction bases: 5. CDR3 length: 14 amino acids. Germline loops: CDR1 DFQATT, CDR2 SNEGSKA (reference sequence). CDR3 coding DNA: TGCAGTGCTAGATCTCCGACAGGGTCCTACGAGCAGTACTTC. It translates to CSARSPTGSYEQYF.

The chain carries TRBV5-6 and TRBJ1-1; D is ambiguous. V shed 2 bases and J shed 4 bases, with 15 bases lying between them. This CDR3 spans 15 amino acids. CDR1 SGHDT and CDR2 YYEEEE come from the germline V gene. In DNA, the CDR3 is TGTGCCAGCAGCTTACGGGCCCCCAGCGGCACTGAAGCTTTCTTT. Protein sequence: CASSLRAPSGTEAFF.

This clonotype was observed a few times. V gene TRBV7-2 combines with J gene TRBJ2-5, with D perhaps matching TRBD2 (5 bases). V gave up 1 base and J gave up 7 bases, with 10 bases separating them. The CDR3 totals 13 residues. The germline gives CDR1 SGHTA, CDR2 FQGNSA. DNA of the CDR3: TGTGCCAGCAGCTTAGAACCCCGGGGGACCCAGTACTTC. This encodes CASSLEPRGTQYF.

J is TRBJ2-7 and V is TRBV29-1, with 8 bases lining up with TRBD2. Germline loops: CDR1 SQVTM, CDR2 ANQGSEA. The CDR3 extends over 11 amino acids. With V trimmed by 6 bases and J by 6 bases, 4 bases remained unmatched. The CDR3 DNA follows: TGCAGCGTAATAAGCGGGAGCGAGCAGTACTTC. Its protein is CSVISGSEQYF.

The chain recombines TRBV11-3 with TRBJ1-2, with a weak D call TRBD1 (5 bases). The CDR3 contains 16 residues. Trimming cost V 7 bases and J 3 bases, with 21 bases left between them. CDR1 and CDR2 (germline): SGHNT, YENEEA. In DNA form, the CDR3 reads TGTGCCAGCATCCTCCTAGAGGCAGGGAACTACTATGGCTACACCTTC. Protein: CASILLEAGNYYGYTF. Looking up the rest from reference TRBV11-3 and TRBJ1-2 gives the full variable domain: EAGVVQSPRYKIIEKKQPVAFWCNPISGHNTLYWYLQNLGQGPELLIRYENEEAVDDSQLPKDRFSAERLKGVDSTLKIQPAELGDSAVYLCASILLEAGNYYGYTFGSGTRLTVV.

This clonotype was seen a few times. This chain connects TRBV19 to TRBJ2-1; 10 bases match TRBD2. Germline values: CDR1 LNHDA, CDR2 SQIVND (reference sequence). V lost 3 bases and J lost 6; bases outside the gene matches: 11. The CDR3 is 17 residues long. CDR3 sequence (DNA): TGTGCCAGTAGTATTCGTTGGCTAGCGGGAGTCCTCAATGAGCAGTTCTTC. Translating gives CASSIRWLAGVLNEQFF.

J is TRBJ2-1 and V is TRBV29-1; 7 bases are shared with TRBD1. After removal of 1 base from V and 0 bases from J, the junction contained 6 bases not matched to a gene. This CDR3 is built from 16 residues. The V gene's germline CDR1 is SQVTM and CDR2 ANQGSEA. CDR3 residues: CSVEGGAGGSYNEQFF. The CDR3 nucleotides are TGCAGCGTTGAAGGTGGGGCAGGGGGCTCCTACAATGAGCAGTTCTTC.

This clonotype was observed a few times. This CDR3 is CASSIIGSGELFF. The CDR3 DNA is TGTGCCAGTAGTATAATTGGGTCCGGGGAGCTGTTTTTT. The gene calls are TRBV19 and TRBJ2-2; D not resolved. Trimming removed 2 bases at V and 6 bases at J, with 7 bases between. In germline, CDR1 is LNHDA, CDR2 SQIVND (reference sequence). The CDR3 totals 13 residues. Full variable domain (rest looked up from reference TRBV19 and TRBJ2-2): DGGITQSPKYLFRKEGQNVTLSCEQNLNHDAMYWYRQDPGQGLRLIYYSQIVNDFQKGDIAEGYSVSREKKESFPLTVTSAQKNPTAFYLCASSIIGSGELFFGEGSRLTVL.

This chain uses TRBV5-1 with TRBJ1-2, with D perhaps matching TRBD1 (5 bases). The CDR3 has 16 amino acids. Germline assignment: CDR1 SGHRS and CDR2 YFSETQ. V was pared by 0 bases and J by 1 base, with 13 bases between. In DNA form, the CDR3 reads TGCGCCAGCAGCTTGGGGGACCAGACAGTTAACTATGGCTACACCTTC. Its translation is CASSLGDQTVNYGYTF.

This chain links TRBV11-2 with TRBJ2-5, with D uncertain. The CDR3 runs to 13 residues. V lost 5 bases and J lost 4, with 11 bases in between. The germline V gene has CDR1 SGHAT and CDR2 FQNNGV. The DNA of the CDR3 is TGTGCCAGCAGCCCCTCGACGGGAGAGACCCAGTACTTC. This gives the protein CASSPSTGETQYF.